This T cell receptor beta chain comes out of a study of blood T cell repertoires in COVID-19. The wider study: Sites across the United States, Italy and Spain contributed samples from acute and convalescent COVID-19. The cDNA or gDNA used as material had been derived from T cells, B-cell-depleted T cells, or PBMCs.

Per the original methods: From reference gene primer amplification, estimates of nucleated cell counts were derived. Produced via immunoSEQ multiplex PCR; TCRdb's table is partial and in-frame only. D and trimming were read from the DNA, whereas the V and J calls and clone size are those reported in that table. The sample consists of under 250,000 clones, around 88% of them appearing once. The CDR3 loop spans 11 amino acids. Trimming shortened V by 5 bases and J by 12 bases, and 14 bases separated the two germline ends. From germline, CDR1 is SQVTM and CDR2 ANQGSEA. V and J are TRBV29-1 and TRBJ2-1, with D perhaps matching TRBD1 (6 bases). The sequence was obtained from a man aged 40-50 years with active or convalescent COVID-19. Sequences were obtained from peripheral blood. The CDR3 bases are TGCAGCGTTAGACCTACAGGGCCGCAGTTCTTC. This translates into CSVRPTGPQFF.